The 3 T cell receptor beta chains below were found in one sample sequenced in a study of T-cell reconstitution after alpha-beta-depleted transplantation in children. The library targeted TCRbeta and was prepared with unique molecular identifiers. TCRdb processed the PCR reads anew with MiXCR; each CDR3 protein has one entry. The repertoire consists of about 440,000 distinct CDR3 sequences, with about 40% occurring once and the leading ten covering around a quarter. Source: PBMCs, taken before TCRalphabeta/CD19-depleted stem cell transplant. The receptors were sampled from a girl aged 2 to 9 with aplastic anemia, due to receive a stem cell transplant.

V and J are TRBV28 and TRBJ2-1; D tentatively reads TRBD1 or TRBD2 (5 bases each). The CDR3 has 21 amino acids. Germline CDR1 is MDHEN and CDR2 is SYDVKM. Trimming shortened V by 2 bases and J by 1 base, and 27 bases separated the two germline ends. DNA for the CDR3: TGTGCCAGCAGTTTAGTCTCTAGCAGGGTTGGTTGGTCGCGGTCCTACAATGAGCAGTTCTTC. The encoded protein is CASSLVSSRVGWSRSYNEQFF.

This clonotype was seen a few times. The chain joins TRBV20-1 to TRBJ2-3; D is unresolved. The CDR3 consists of 13 residues. Germline lookup yields CDR1 DFQATT and CDR2 SNEGSKA (reference sequence). The germline V and J ends were trimmed by 1 base and 4 bases, with 9 bases remaining between them. The CDR3 region is CSARGPDADTQYF. The CDR3 DNA reads TGCAGTGCTAGAGGCCCAGACGCAGATACGCAGTATTTT.

This chain links TRBV7-9 with TRBJ2-7; 8 positions match TRBD2. Trimming cost V 5 bases and J 4 bases; bases outside gene matches: 16. The CDR3 totals 17 residues. Germline V gene sequence: CDR1 SEHNR, CDR2 FQNEAQ (reference sequence). CDR3 residues: CASSIPVVGGRHYEQYF. CDR3 DNA: TGTGCCAGCAGCATTCCAGTAGTTGGCGGGAGGCATTACGAGCAGTACTTC.